One and the same sample provided the 27 T cell receptor beta chains below, sequenced in a study of vaccination and CD4 T cells after COVID-19. TCRdb re-called the PCR reads through MiXCR, storing one row per CDR3 protein. The data contain 20,000 to 25,000 distinct CDR3 sequences, roughly 62% of them singletons. This sample comprised CD4+ T cells from blood, obtained before SARS-CoV-2 vaccination. The source of these receptors is a human donor who had recovered from COVID-19.

As regards this clonotype: Its ends do not fully match the called genes, so a read error is possible. The genes are TRBV30 and TRBJ2-1; D remains unclear. Germline V gene sequence: CDR1 GTSNPN, CDR2 SVGIG (reference sequence). CDR3 length: 11 residues. The CDR3 DNA is TGTGCCTGGAGTGAAATTTCCGAGGCGCTCTTC. Translation gives CAWSEISEALF.

The rearrangement links TRBV10-3 to TRBJ2-5, with TRBD1 matching 9 bases. Trimming removed 0 bases from V and 5 bases from J; junction bases left unmatched: 10. The germline V gene has CDR1 ENHRY and CDR2 SYGVKD. CDR3 length equals 17 residues. The CDR3 region is CAISESSGQGNEETQYF. The CDR3 region has the DNA TGTGCCATCAGTGAGTCGAGTGGACAGGGGAATGAGGAGACCCAGTACTTC.

This clonotype showed up just a few times. The genes are TRBV20-1 and TRBJ2-7, with D perhaps matching TRBD1 or TRBD2 (5 bases each). Germline V lookup: CDR1 DFQATT, CDR2 SNEGSKA (reference sequence). V gave up 0 bases and J gave up 7 bases, with 13 bases separating them. The CDR3 contains 13 residues. CDR3 protein: CSAREGPIDEQYF. The CDR3 bases are TGCAGTGCTAGAGAGGGACCTATAGATGAGCAGTACTTC.

This sequence joins TRBV20-1 and TRBJ1-6, with TRBD1 as a possible D gene (5 bases). This CDR3 has 13 residues. Trimming took 3 bases from V and 9 from J, leaving 12 bases between them. Germline V gene lookup returns CDR1 DFQATT and CDR2 SNEGSKA (reference sequence). CDR3 sequence reads: CSASEGQSSPLHF. The CDR3 DNA follows: TGCAGTGCTAGTGAGGGGCAGAGTTCACCCCTCCACTTT.

The J gene is TRBJ2-1, the V gene TRBV28; tentatively, D is TRBD1 (6 bases). This CDR3 is built from 15 residues. Trimming cost V 0 bases and J 2 bases, with 8 bases left between them. Germline loops: CDR1 MDHEN, CDR2 SYDVKM. The CDR3 sequence is CASSLWGTTYNEQFF. DNA of the CDR3: TGTGCCAGCAGTTTATGGGGGACAACCTACAATGAGCAGTTCTTC.

This clonotype was detected only once. This chain joins TRBV15 and TRBJ1-4; weak D call: TRBD1 (6 bases). Germline CDR1 reads LNHNV; CDR2 reads YYDKDF (reference sequence). This CDR3 region has 15 residues. With 0 bases removed from V and 6 bases from J, the gap between germline ends came to 11 bases. Here the CDR3 reads CATSREPGGYEKLFF. The CDR3 DNA reads TGTGCCACCAGCAGAGAGCCGGGGGGCTATGAAAAACTGTTTTTT.

J is TRBJ1-1 and V is TRBV5-8; D gene ambiguous. The ends were cut back, 2 bases at V and 10 bases at J, with 12 bases in the middle. The CDR3 spans 12 residues. Germline lookup yields CDR1 SGHTS and CDR2 YDEGEE. The CDR3 region has the DNA TGTGCCAGCAGCTTTTCGGTCGGGCGAGCTTTCTTT. It specifies CASSFSVGRAFF. Looking up the rest from reference TRBV5-8 and TRBJ1-1 gives the full variable domain: EAGVTQSPTHLIKTRGQQATLRCSPISGHTSVYWYQQALGLGLQFLLWYDEGEERNRGNFPPRFSGRQFPNYSSELNVNALELEDSALYLCASSFSVGRAFFGQGTRLTVV.

With respect to this clonotype: This clone may be a read error of a much larger clone one base away. This chain links TRBV20-1 with TRBJ2-3; 8 bases are shared with TRBD2. Germline V lookup: CDR1 DFQATT, CDR2 SNEGSKA (reference sequence). The CDR3 totals 16 residues. V lost 0 bases and J lost 0; bases outside the gene matches: 5. The CDR3 loop is CSARDAGRASTDTQYF. The CDR3 DNA follows: TGCAGTGCTAGAGATGCCGGGAGGGCCAGCACAGATACGCAGTATTTT.

This clonotype was counted a few times. CDR3 nucleotide sequence: TGCAGTGCTAGGGGGGACAGCTCCTACGAGCAGTACTTC. Amino acid sequence: CSARGDSSYEQYF. The chain joins TRBV20-1 to TRBJ2-7; 7 bases are a match to TRBD1. V was clipped by 3 bases and J by 0 bases; unmatched bases: 2. The CDR3 contains 13 residues. Germline CDR1 is DFQATT and CDR2 is SNEGSKA (reference sequence).

V is TRBV29-1 and J is TRBJ2-5; 7 bases are shared with TRBD2. CDR1 is SQVTM and CDR2 is ANQGSEA in the germline V gene. J gave up 0 bases and V 4 bases, and 5 bases lay outside the gene matches. The CDR3 is 14 amino acids. CDR3 sequence reads: CSVVLADNQETQYF. The DNA for the CDR3 is TGCAGCGTTGTGCTAGCGGATAACCAAGAGACCCAGTACTTC.

This clonotype has a handful of counts. The genes are TRBV27 and TRBJ2-7, with D perhaps being TRBD1 or TRBD2 (5 bases each). The CDR3 is made up of 20 amino acids. V was pared by 2 bases and J by 0 bases, with 26 bases between. Germline lookup yields CDR1 MNHEY and CDR2 SMNVEV (reference sequence). The chain's CDR3 is CASSLEGQGGLQSDSYEQYF. CDR3 nucleotides: TGTGCCAGCAGTTTAGAGGGGCAGGGTGGCCTCCAATCTGACTCCTACGAGCAGTACTTC.

The chain joins TRBV12-3 or TRBV12-4 to TRBJ2-1; no definite D call. Trimming pared 5 bases from V and 11 bases from J, leaving 10 bases between. The CDR3 extends over 11 amino acids. The CDR3 DNA sequence: TGTGCCAGCAGTCCTCAGGAGAAGCAGTTCTTC. As protein: CASSPQEKQFF.

The CDR3 DNA sequence: TGCGCCAGCAGCTTGGAAGGGTTTCCCCTCCACTTT. Residues: CASSLEGFPLHF. The gene calls are TRBV5-1 and TRBJ1-6; D is uncertain. In germline, CDR1 is SGHRS, CDR2 YFSETQ. The ends were cut back, 0 bases at V and 13 bases at J, with 8 bases in the middle. The CDR3 has 12 amino acids.

The chain joins TRBV12-3 or TRBV12-4 to TRBJ1-1, with no clear D. V lost 0 bases and J lost 1, with 3 bases in between. The CDR3 extends over 13 amino acids. This chain's CDR3 is CASSLARNTEAFF. In DNA, the CDR3 is TGTGCCAGCAGTTTAGCGCGGAACACTGAAGCTTTCTTT.

This chain joins TRBV6-1 and TRBJ1-5; D unresolved. The ends were cut back, 6 bases at V and 5 bases at J, with 11 bases in the middle. The CDR3 has 13 amino acids. The germline gives CDR1 MNHNS, CDR2 SASEGT. CDR3 coding DNA: TGTGCCAGCAGGATGGCGGTCTATCAGCCCCAGCATTTT. This encodes CASRMAVYQPQHF.

The chain links TRBV20-1 to TRBJ2-1, with TRBD2 matching 7 bases. The V gene end was trimmed by 6 bases and the J gene end by 4 bases; junction bases not matched to a gene: 6. CDR3 length equals 13 residues. Germline V lookup: CDR1 DFQATT, CDR2 SNEGSKA (reference sequence). DNA of the CDR3: TGCAGTGCCCCCGGACTAGGGTACAATGAGCAGTTCTTC. This encodes CSAPGLGYNEQFF.

V and J are TRBV28 and TRBJ1-6; D not resolved. The CDR3 totals 14 residues. Germline-derived CDR1 and CDR2 are MDHEN and SYDVKM. The V gene lost 3 bases and the J gene lost 9 bases, with 12 bases spanning the gap. For the CDR3, the DNA is TGTGCCAGCAGTTTCATTGGTTCGCGTTCACCCCTCCACTTT. Protein sequence: CASSFIGSRSPLHF. Looking up the rest from reference TRBV28 and TRBJ1-6 gives the full variable domain: DVKVTQSSRYLVKRTGEKVFLECVQDMDHENMFWYRQDPGLGLRLIYFSYDVKMKEKGDIPEGYSVSREKKERFSLILESASTNQTSMYLCASSFIGSRSPLHFGNGTRLTVT.

The CDR3 sequence: CASSNPTGGIDEAFF. The CDR3 nucleotides are TGTGCCAGCAGCAACCCGACAGGGGGCATCGATGAAGCTTTCTTT. V gene TRBV28 combines with J gene TRBJ1-1, with 10 bases lining up with TRBD1. CDR1 and CDR2 from the germline V gene are MDHEN and SYDVKM. V lost 6 bases to trimming and J lost 7 bases; unmatched junction nucleotides: 11. This CDR3 spans 15 amino acids.

V gene TRBV5-1 combines with J gene TRBJ1-6, with 10 bases identical to TRBD1. After removal of 4 bases from V and 10 bases from J, the junction contained 2 bases not matched to a gene. This CDR3 region has 13 residues. Germline-derived CDR1 and CDR2 are SGHRS and YFSETQ. The CDR3 DNA is TGCGCCAGCAGCGGGACAGGGGCGTCACCCCTCCACTTT. It specifies CASSGTGASPLHF.

This sequence joins TRBV5-5 and TRBJ2-7; 10 bases fit TRBD2. Germline CDR1 SGHKS, CDR2 YYEKEE (reference sequence). The V gene end was trimmed by 3 bases and the J gene end by 5 bases; junction bases not matched to a gene: 2. The CDR3 loop spans 13 amino acids. The CDR3 DNA reads as TGTGCCAGCAGCTCGGGACTAGCGAACGAGCAGTACTTC. This codes for CASSSGLANEQYF.

The V call is TRBV7-3, the J call TRBJ2-3; a weak D match, TRBD2 (5 bases). Germline CDR1 is SGHTA and CDR2 is FQGTGA. This CDR3 spans 11 amino acids. V was pared by 5 bases and J by 5 bases, with 5 bases between. CDR3 in amino acids: CASSEGDTQYF. CDR3 in DNA: TGTGCCAGCAGCGAGGGAGATACGCAGTATTTT.

The V call is TRBV6-2 or TRBV6-3, the J call TRBJ1-1; D might be TRBD1 (5 bases). V lost 7 bases and J lost 4, with 13 bases in between. CDR1 and CDR2 (germline): MNHEY, SVGEGT. The CDR3 is 13 amino acids. The CDR3 DNA follows: TGTGCCAGCACCAGAAGACAGTCCACTGAAGCTTTCTTT. This gives the protein CASTRRQSTEAFF.

This chain connects TRBV7-2 to TRBJ2-6; 7 positions match TRBD1. CDR1 is SGHTA, CDR2 FQGNSA, per germline. J was trimmed by 3 bases and V by 3 bases; bases with no gene match: 2. The CDR3 runs to 15 residues. The CDR3 sequence: CASSFTGVGANVLTF. The CDR3 DNA reads TGTGCCAGCAGCTTCACAGGGGTTGGGGCCAACGTCCTGACTTTC.

The genes are TRBV7-9 and TRBJ1-1, with D possibly TRBD1 on 5 matching bases. The germline gives CDR1 SEHNR, CDR2 FQNEAQ (reference sequence). Trimming left V 5 bases short and J 1 base short, with 8 bases between. This CDR3 contains 13 residues. CDR3 amino acids: CASSGGANTEAFF. CDR3 DNA: TGTGCCAGCAGCGGGGGTGCGAACACTGAAGCTTTCTTT.

V gene TRBV28 combines with J gene TRBJ2-7; 11 nucleotides agree with TRBD2. Germline V gene data show CDR1 as MDHEN and CDR2 as SYDVKM. Trimming took 2 bases from V and 6 from J; bases not matched to a gene: 0. The CDR3 is 13 residues long. This CDR3 is CASSLLAGGEQYF. Here the CDR3 DNA reads TGTGCCAGCAGTTTACTAGCGGGAGGCGAGCAGTACTTC.

The chain carries TRBV20-1 and TRBJ1-1, with a possible D match to TRBD1 (6 bases). CDR1 is DFQATT, CDR2 SNEGSKA, per germline (reference sequence). CDR3 length: 14 amino acids. V was trimmed by 6 bases and J by 5 bases, leaving 19 bases between them. In nucleotides, the CDR3 is TGCAGTGCCGACCGAACAGGGAGGGGGACTGAAGCTTTCTTT. Its translation: CSADRTGRGTEAFF.

In its sample, this clonotype was seen a few times. This sequence joins TRBV20-1 and TRBJ2-2; either TRBD1 or TRBD2 may fit D (5 bases each). Germline CDR1 reads DFQATT; CDR2 reads SNEGSKA (reference sequence). The ends were cut back, 6 bases at V and 2 bases at J, with 16 bases in the middle. This CDR3 has 15 amino acids. CDR3 amino acids: CSAPSERDNTGELFF. The CDR3 coding sequence is TGCAGTGCCCCCTCTGAACGGGACAACACCGGGGAGCTGTTTTTT.